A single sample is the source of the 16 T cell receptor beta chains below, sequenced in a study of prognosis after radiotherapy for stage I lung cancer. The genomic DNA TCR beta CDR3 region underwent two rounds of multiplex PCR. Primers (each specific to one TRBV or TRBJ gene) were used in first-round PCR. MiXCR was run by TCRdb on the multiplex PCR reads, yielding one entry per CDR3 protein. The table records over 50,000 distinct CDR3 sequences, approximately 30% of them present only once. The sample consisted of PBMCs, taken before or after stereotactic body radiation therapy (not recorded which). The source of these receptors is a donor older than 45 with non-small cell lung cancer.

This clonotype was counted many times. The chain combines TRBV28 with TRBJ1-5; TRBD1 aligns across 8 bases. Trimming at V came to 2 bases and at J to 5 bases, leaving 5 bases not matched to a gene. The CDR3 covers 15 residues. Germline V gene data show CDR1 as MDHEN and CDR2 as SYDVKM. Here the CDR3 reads CASSLPSGQDQPQHF. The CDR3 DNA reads TGTGCCAGCAGTTTACCGTCGGGACAGGATCAGCCCCAGCATTTT.

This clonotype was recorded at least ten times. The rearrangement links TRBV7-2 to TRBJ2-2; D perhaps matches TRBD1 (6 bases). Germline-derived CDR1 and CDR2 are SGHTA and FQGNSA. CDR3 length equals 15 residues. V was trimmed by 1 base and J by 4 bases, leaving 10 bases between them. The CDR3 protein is CASSLDRVGTGELFF. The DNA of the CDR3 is TGTGCCAGCAGCTTAGACAGGGTGGGCACCGGGGAGCTGTTTTTT.

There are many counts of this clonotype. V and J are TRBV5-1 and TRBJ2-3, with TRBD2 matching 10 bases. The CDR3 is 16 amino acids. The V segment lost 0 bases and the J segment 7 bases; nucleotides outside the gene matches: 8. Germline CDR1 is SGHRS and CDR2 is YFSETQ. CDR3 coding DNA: TGCGCCAGCAGCTTGGTCCCAGCGGGAGGGAGGAATACGCAGTATTTT. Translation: CASSLVPAGGRNTQYF.

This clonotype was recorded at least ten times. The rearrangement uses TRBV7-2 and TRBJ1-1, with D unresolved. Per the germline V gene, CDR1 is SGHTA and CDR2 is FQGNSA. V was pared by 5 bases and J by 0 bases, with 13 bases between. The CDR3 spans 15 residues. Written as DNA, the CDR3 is TGTGCCAGCAGCCGAGGTGGCGGGCTGAACACTGAAGCTTTCTTT. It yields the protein CASSRGGGLNTEAFF.

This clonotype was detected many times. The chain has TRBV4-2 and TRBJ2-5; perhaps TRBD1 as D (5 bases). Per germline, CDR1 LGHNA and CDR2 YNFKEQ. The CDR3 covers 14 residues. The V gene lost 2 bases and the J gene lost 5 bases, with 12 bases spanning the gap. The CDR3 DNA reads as TGTGCCAGCAGCCAAATGAGGCAGGGCGAGACCCAGTACTTC. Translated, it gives CASSQMRQGETQYF.

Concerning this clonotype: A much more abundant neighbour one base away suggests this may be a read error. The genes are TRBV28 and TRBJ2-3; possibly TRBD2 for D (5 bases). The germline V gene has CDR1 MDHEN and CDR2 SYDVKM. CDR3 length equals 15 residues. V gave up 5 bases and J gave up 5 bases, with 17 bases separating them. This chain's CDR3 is CASSTLIACRDTQYF. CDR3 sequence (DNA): TGTGCCAGCAGTACTCTGATAGCGTGCAGAGATACGCAGTATTTT.

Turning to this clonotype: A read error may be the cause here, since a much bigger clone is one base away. The CDR3 region is CAIKSRTGELFF. The CDR3 DNA follows: TGTGCCATCAAATCTCGCACCGGGGAGCTGTTTTTT. The rearrangement uses TRBV10-3 and TRBJ2-2; D remains ambiguous. Trimming removed 7 bases from V and 4 bases from J, with 7 bases in between. The CDR3 sequence is 12 residues long. Per the germline V gene, CDR1 is ENHRY and CDR2 is SYGVKD.

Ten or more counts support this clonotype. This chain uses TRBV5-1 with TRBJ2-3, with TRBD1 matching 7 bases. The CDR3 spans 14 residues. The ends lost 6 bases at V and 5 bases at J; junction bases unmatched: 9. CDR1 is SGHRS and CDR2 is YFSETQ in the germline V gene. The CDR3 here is CASIRQGSEDTQYF. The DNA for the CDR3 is TGCGCCAGCATAAGACAGGGTTCTGAAGATACGCAGTATTTT.

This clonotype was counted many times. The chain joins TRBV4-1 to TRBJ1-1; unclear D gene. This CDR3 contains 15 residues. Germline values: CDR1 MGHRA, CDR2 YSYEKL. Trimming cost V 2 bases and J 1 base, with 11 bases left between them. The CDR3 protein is CASSQQVTTNTEAFF. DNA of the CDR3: TGCGCCAGCAGCCAACAGGTAACAACGAACACTGAAGCTTTCTTT.

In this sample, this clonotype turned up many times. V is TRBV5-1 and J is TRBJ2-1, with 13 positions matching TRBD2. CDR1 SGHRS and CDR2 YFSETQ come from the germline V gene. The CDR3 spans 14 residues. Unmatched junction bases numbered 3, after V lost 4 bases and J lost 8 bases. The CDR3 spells CASSLGLAGDEQFF. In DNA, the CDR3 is TGCGCCAGCAGCCTTGGACTAGCGGGAGATGAGCAGTTCTTC.

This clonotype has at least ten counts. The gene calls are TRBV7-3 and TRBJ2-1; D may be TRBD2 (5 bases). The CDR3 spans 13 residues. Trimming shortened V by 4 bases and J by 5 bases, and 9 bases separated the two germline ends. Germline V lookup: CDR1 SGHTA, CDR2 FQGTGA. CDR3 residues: CASSSRGNNEQFF. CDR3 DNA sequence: TGTGCCAGCAGCTCCCGGGGAAACAATGAGCAGTTCTTC.

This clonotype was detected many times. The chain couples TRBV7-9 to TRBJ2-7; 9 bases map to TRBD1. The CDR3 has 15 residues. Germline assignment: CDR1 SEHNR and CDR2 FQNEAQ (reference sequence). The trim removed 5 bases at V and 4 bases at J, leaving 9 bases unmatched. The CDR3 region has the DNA TGTGCCAGCAGCACGACACAGGGGGCTGGGTACGAGCAGTACTTC. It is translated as CASSTTQGAGYEQYF.

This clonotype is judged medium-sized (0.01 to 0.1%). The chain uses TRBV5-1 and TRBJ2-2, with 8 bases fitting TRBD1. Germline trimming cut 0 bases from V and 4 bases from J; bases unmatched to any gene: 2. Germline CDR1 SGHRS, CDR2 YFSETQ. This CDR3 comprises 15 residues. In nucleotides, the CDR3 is TGCGCCAGCAGCTTGGCGCAGGGGGCCACCGGGGAGCTGTTTTTT. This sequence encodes CASSLAQGATGELFF.

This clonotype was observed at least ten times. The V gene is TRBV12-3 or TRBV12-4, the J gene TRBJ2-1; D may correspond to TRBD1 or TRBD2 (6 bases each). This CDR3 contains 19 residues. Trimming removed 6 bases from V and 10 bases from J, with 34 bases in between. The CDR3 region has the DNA TGTGCCAGCAGCACCCTGGGGGCTAGCGTTCTACCCGGGGGATTGGAGCAGTTCTTC. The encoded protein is CASSTLGASVLPGGLEQFF.

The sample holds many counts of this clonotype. Written as DNA, the CDR3 is TGTGCCAGCAGCCGAGCGGGATACAATGAGCAGTTCTTC. This translates into CASSRAGYNEQFF. The chain combines TRBV7-9 with TRBJ2-1, with 7 bases that match TRBD2. The V gene end was trimmed by 5 bases and the J gene end by 4 bases; junction bases not matched to a gene: 2. Germline assignment: CDR1 SEHNR and CDR2 FQNEAQ (reference sequence). This CDR3 comprises 13 residues.

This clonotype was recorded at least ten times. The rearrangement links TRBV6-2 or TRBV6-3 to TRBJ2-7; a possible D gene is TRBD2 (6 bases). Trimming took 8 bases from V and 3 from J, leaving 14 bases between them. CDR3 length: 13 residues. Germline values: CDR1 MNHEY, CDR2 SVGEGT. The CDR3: CASASPGVYEQYF. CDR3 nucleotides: TGTGCCAGCGCCTCGCCGGGAGTCTACGAGCAGTACTTC.